These T cell receptor beta chains were read from a single sample in a study of blood T cell repertoires in COVID-19. Sequenced by immunoSEQ multiplex PCR; TCRdb stores in-frame clones only, minus some. Here the sample spans about 160,000 clones, more than 90% being singletons. The sequenced sample was peripheral blood. These receptors all stem from a man in his fifties or sixties with active or convalescent COVID-19. Each CDR3 is given without its conserved first and last residue.

v_call cdr3_aa
TRBV5-1 ASSLPGLAGGMEEQY
TRBV14 ASSQRRTGVESTEAF
TRBV7-9 ASSLSSGTGNTEAF
TRBV10-3 AITTGTSGNNEQF
TRBV10-2 ASSESTGPYEQY
TRBV7-2 ASSPSGGYNEQF
TRBV6-2/TRBV6-3 ASSGQELEQY
TRBV7-9 ASSADRGQSNEKLF
TRBV6-5 ASRRTGTGKGAF
TRBV5-1 ASSDGTVNTEAF
TRBV5-5 ASRWMGRISAETQY
TRBV7-8 ASSSKTGANYGYT
TRBV19 ASSILTATNYGYT
TRBV2 ASSPQDSYGYT
TRBV5-1 ASSLTGDSNQPQH
TRBV4-1 ASSQGTGGPTDTQY
TRBV2 ASSEAWANQPQH
TRBV7-8 ATSGGRTDTQY
TRBV11-2 ASSLTQGTEAF
TRBV4-1 ASSQDRQGDYGYT
TRBV7-8 ASSFKREREQY
TRBV6-6 ASSYGQGAGEAF
TRBV10-3 AISREPGELF
TRBV5-1 ASSRSGQSNQPQH
TRBV7-2 ASRLRGGAQNEQF
TRBV5-1 ASSLKEGSQSPLH
TRBV4-1 ASSQAGTGAISEQY
TRBV19 ASSPTPGQGGAGTEAF
TRBV11-2 ASSFTNTEAF
TRBV11-2 ASSLDNRFSNYGYT
TRBV7-2 ASSSQGKLNEQF
TRBV5-1 ASSLDRVVSFSGYT
TRBV11-3 ASSFTPGQGTYNEQF
TRBV10-1 ASSSLRGKQETQY
TRBV6-5 ASSSTVPNYGYT
TRBV7-2 ASSLGGPGNTIY
TRBV7-2 ASSLGTSGRSTDTQY
TRBV6-5 ASSSGHGSGNTIY
TRBV2 ASSLRTGSTNYGYT
TRBV15 ATSFGPTDTQY
TRBV5-1 ASSRLFDRDYEQY
TRBV4-2 ASSQEPGTGDRNTIY
TRBV12-3/TRBV12-4 ASSTLDGAPLH
TRBV7-6 ASSLAPGLAPNNEQF
TRBV19 ASSIGRSKDTEAF
TRBV27 ASGDRGSNQPQH
TRBV5-4 ASSLPQGVGTEAF
TRBV28 ASSSSYEQY
TRBV2 ASSFNRAARGELF
TRBV27 ASSLGGSPLH
TRBV5-6 ASSLAPSGNTEAF
TRBV16 ASSQSGTGANGYT
TRBV6-5 ASSYGRADTQY